This T cell receptor (beta chain) originates from a study of blood T cell repertoires in COVID-19 (dated by TCRdb to the early 2020s). In the study overall: The collaborator samples originated in the United States, Italy and Spain and spanned the acute and convalescent phases of COVID-19. The material from the prospective study consisted of cDNA or gDNA derived from T cells, B-cell-depleted T cells, or PBMCs. Deeply sampled blood TCRbeta repertoires from subjects exposed to, actively infected with, or recovered from COVID-19 were included in the dataset. The repertoires were released in a freely available public database intended as a resource for research on the immune response to SARS-CoV-2. Samples were obtained from the ongoing ImmuneRACE study (first 160 participants) and from about 1,300 subjects provided by 6 global collaborators. A de-identified subject ID, COVID-19 status, age in years and sex were almost always included in the sample metadata. Where available, HLA class I and class II types were obtained from metadata supplied by the sample provider rather than from assay-based typing.

The immunoSEQ Assay, a bias-controlled multiplex PCR, was used to amplify TCRbeta CDR3 regions from genomic DNA. The original methods were these. Within the assay, amplification of reference gene primers was used to estimate how many nucleated cells each sample contained. To quantify the absolute abundance of each unique TCRbeta CDR3 rearrangement, sequence reads were collapsed and filtered. For each sample, productive Simpson clonality was calculated as the square root of Simpson's diversity index over productive rearrangements. TCRdb obtained this table from immuneACCESS and retained in-frame rearrangements with V and J assigned. These tables miss some clones; where compared with another copy, unresolved V genes account for less than half of the shortfall, and the remainder is unexplained. V and J calls and clone size are those listed in that table; D and trimming were worked out from the DNA. Present in this sample are approximately 250,000 clones, 88% of which were seen just once. The ten largest clones represent around 3% of the sample.

In the prospective study, participants were roughly 18 to 95 years old, resided in about two dozen geographic areas of the United States, and were enrolled through a virtual design. To assign participants to cohorts, the prospective study relied on clinical history that participants themselves reported in a screening survey and a study questionnaire. Exposed participants had been in contact with someone with a PCR-confirmed or clinician-diagnosed COVID-19 case within 2 weeks of study entry. In the prospective study, whole blood, serum and a nasopharyngeal or oropharyngeal swab were collected from each participant by mobile phlebotomists. Participants in the prospective study had the option to provide additional blood draws and questionnaires over an approximately 2-month period. Prospective study blood samples were shipped either frozen or at room temperature before DNA extraction. The CDR3 numbers 16 residues from cysteine through phenylalanine. Only the CDR3 portion is preserved as DNA: 48 bases, with reading frame beginning at the first base. Looking up the germline V gene yields CDR1 SGHDN and CDR2 FVKESK. Cut back by 0 bases and 0 bases, the V and J ends lie 10 bases apart.

General conclusions and limits of the study: The quantity of clinical and demographic metadata differed by source and by participant and was supplied without curation.

Comment on this clone: The target of this receptor is not known. Within one base of it there is no much larger clone, and no base qualities were kept.

Recombination joined TRBV14 with TRBJ2-3; possibly the D gene is TRBD2, per 6 matching bases. The sequence came from a woman in her forties who had been exposed to COVID-19. Sequenced sample: PBMCs or T cells enriched from blood (not recorded which). Read as DNA, the sequence is TGTGCCAGCAGCCAAGAAGGAGGGTTTAGCACAGATACGCAGTATTTT. It translates to CASSQEGGFSTDTQYF.